Shown below are 25 T cell receptor beta chains from a single sample sequenced in a study of T cell responses to AZD1222 COVID-19 vaccine. Profiled with immunoSEQ multiplex PCR; TCRdb holds only in-frame clones, not every one. The sample carries over 150,000 clones, approximately 87% recorded once. The sequencing used peripheral blood, collected 28 days after the second AZD1222 dose. These receptors originate from an adult who received the AZD1222 COVID-19 vaccine.

This clone appeared a few times. This rearrangement joins TRBV7-2 to TRBJ1-5; D is unresolved. The CDR3 is made up of 15 amino acids. Trimming removed 10 bases from V and 2 bases from J, with 18 bases in between. CDR1 is SGHTA and CDR2 is FQGNSA in the germline V gene. CDR3 in amino acids: CATRRNRDGNQPQHF. DNA of the CDR3: TGTGCCACCCGACGGAACCGAGATGGCAATCAGCCCCAGCATTTT.

The CDR3 loop is CASSVETHYGYTF. The CDR3 coding sequence is TGTGCCAGCAGCGTAGAGACACACTATGGCTACACCTTC. V usage is TRBV9 and J usage is TRBJ1-2, with no clear D. This CDR3 has 13 residues. Looked up from germline, CDR1 is SGDLS and CDR2 is YYNGEE. Trimming took 0 bases from V and 3 from J, leaving 6 bases between them.

The chain joins TRBV12-5 to TRBJ2-5; D call uncertain. V lost 5 bases and J 7 bases, leaving 8 bases between the germline ends. The germline V gene encodes CDR1 LGHNT and CDR2 FRNRAP. The CDR3 has 11 amino acids. Here the CDR3 DNA reads TGTGCTAGTGGTGTAGAAGGGACCCAGTACTTC. Translation: CASGVEGTQYF.

This clone has only one observation. The chain is built from TRBV6-4 and TRBJ2-3; D assignment may be TRBD1 or TRBD2 (6 bases each). The CDR3 extends over 14 amino acids. Trimming stripped 7 bases from V and 0 bases from J, with 11 bases between. CDR1 and CDR2 from the germline V gene are MRHNA and SNTAGT. DNA of the CDR3: TGTGCCAGCACCCCGGGGGCAAGCACAGATACGCAGTATTTT. As protein: CASTPGASTDTQYF.

The rearrangement links TRBV7-9 to TRBJ1-1, with unresolved D. V was clipped by 1 base and J by 9 bases, with 9 bases between them. The germline V gene has CDR1 SEHNR and CDR2 FQNEAQ (reference sequence). CDR3 size: 12 residues. The CDR3 coding sequence is TGTGCCAGCAGCTTAGACGCGGGGAAAGCTTTCTTT. Translation gives CASSLDAGKAFF. The full variable domain, completed using reference TRBV7-9 and TRBJ1-1, is DTGVSQNPRHKITKRGQNVTFRCDPISEHNRLYWYRQTLGQGPEFLTYFQNEAQLEKSRLLSDRFSAERPKGSFSTLEIQRTEQGDSAMYLCASSLDAGKAFFGQGTRLTVV.

J is TRBJ2-1 and V is TRBV6-4, with TRBD1 matching 9 bases. The CDR3 is made up of 15 amino acids. Losses at the gene ends were 3 bases for V and 9 bases for J; bases not matched to a gene: 9. The germline CDR1 and CDR2 sequences are MRHNA and SNTAGT. CDR3 amino acids: CASSDPLDRGGEQFF. The CDR3 DNA reads as TGTGCCAGCAGTGATCCTTTGGACAGGGGCGGTGAGCAGTTCTTC.

This clone was seen more than once but under ten times. V and J are TRBV27 and TRBJ1-2; 8 bases fit TRBD1. Germline CDR1 reads MNHEY; CDR2 reads SMNVEV (reference sequence). V lost 1 base, J lost 6 bases, and 10 bases stayed unmatched. The CDR3 is made up of 16 amino acids. The CDR3 DNA reads TGTGCCAGCAGTTTATTCTCGGGCAGGGGGCTCAATGGCTACACCTTC. It translates to CASSLFSGRGLNGYTF.

The table lists this clone with a count of one. The rearrangement links TRBV6-6 to TRBJ2-7, with 7 bases that match TRBD1. Germline trimming cut 4 bases from V and 0 bases from J; bases unmatched to any gene: 3. The CDR3 has 14 amino acids. In germline, CDR1 is MNHNY, CDR2 SVGAGI (reference sequence). CDR3 sequence reads: CASSSGQTSYEQYF. The CDR3 nucleotides read TGTGCCAGCAGTTCGGGACAGACCTCCTACGAGCAGTACTTC.

About this clone: Without the conserved terminal phenylalanine or tryptophan, this CDR3 likely stems from a read error. Because the CDR3's place on the DNA is in doubt, the DNA is left out and the CDR3 is given as listed by TCRdb. The chain employs TRBV10-3 and TRBJ2-4; TRBD2 reflects the table's D call only, with no check against the DNA. CDR1 and CDR2 from the germline V gene are ENHRY and SYGVKD. The CDR3 is 9 amino acids long, termini counted. CDR3: CAIGRGGRN.

Regarding this clone: The same CDR3 arises from other DNA sequences in this sample as well. The chain links TRBV18 to TRBJ2-7; D remains unclear. Trimming cost V 3 bases and J 3 bases, with 6 bases left between them. From germline, CDR1 is KGHSH and CDR2 LQKENI. CDR3 size: 12 residues. This CDR3 is CASSPENYEQYF. Written as DNA, the CDR3 is TGTGCCAGCTCACCTGAAAACTACGAGCAGTACTTC.

This chain joins TRBV6-5 and TRBJ1-5; D is unresolved. V dropped 4 bases and J dropped 2 bases, with 9 bases sitting between them. The CDR3 sequence is 14 residues long. The germline V gene encodes CDR1 MNHEY and CDR2 SVGAGI. DNA for the CDR3: TGTGCCAGCAGTTCAGCCTCGGGCAATCAGCCCCAGCATTTT. Its protein is CASSSASGNQPQHF.

V gene TRBV30 combines with J gene TRBJ1-2; no definite D call. Germline loops: CDR1 GTSNPN, CDR2 SVGIG (reference sequence). CDR3 length equals 17 residues. V was shortened by 2 bases and J by 0 bases, with 19 bases between the two germline ends. The CDR3 spells CAWSRAERMIANYGYTF. As DNA, the CDR3 is TGTGCCTGGAGTCGGGCAGAGCGTATGATTGCTAACTATGGCTACACCTTC.

The sample holds one count of this clone. For the CDR3, the DNA is TGCGCCAGCAGCTTGACAATCAGGGGCCGAAACACTGAAGCTTTCTTT. It codes for CASSLTIRGRNTEAFF. The chain joins TRBV5-1 to TRBJ1-1, with D perhaps matching TRBD1 (6 bases). CDR1 is SGHRS and CDR2 is YFSETQ in the germline V gene. The CDR3 is 16 residues long. Trimming removed 1 base at V and 2 bases at J, with 15 bases between.

The V and J genes are TRBV30 and TRBJ2-6; D may be TRBD1 or TRBD2 (5 bases each). Germline CDR1 GTSNPN, CDR2 SVGIG (reference sequence). The CDR3 totals 13 residues. The V end was cut by 4 bases, the J end by 4 bases, with 8 bases between. CDR3 protein: CAWTEGGANVLTF. The CDR3 DNA reads TGTGCCTGGACTGAGGGGGGGGCCAACGTCCTGACTTTC.

In regard to this clone: Other DNA sequences in this specimen translate into the identical CDR3. This chain links TRBV19 with TRBJ1-6, with unresolved D. This CDR3 spans 14 amino acids. Trimming removed 3 bases at V and 6 bases at J, with 9 bases between. In germline, CDR1 is LNHDA, CDR2 SQIVND (reference sequence). The CDR3, as DNA: TGTGCCAGTAGTATCGAGGGCCTTAATTCACCCCTCCACTTT. This translates into CASSIEGLNSPLHF.

The V call is TRBV19, the J call TRBJ1-4; TRBD1 agrees at 8 bases. The CDR3 sequence is 14 residues long. The germline CDR1 and CDR2 sequences are LNHDA and SQIVND (reference sequence). The trim removed 4 bases at V and 5 bases at J, leaving 3 bases unmatched. The CDR3 nucleotides are TGTGCCAGTAGTAACAGGGGGGGCAATGAAAAACTGTTTTTT. It encodes CASSNRGGNEKLFF.

This clone occurred once. The chain's CDR3 is CASSAGAENEQFF. In DNA, the CDR3 is TGTGCCAGCAGCGCTGGAGCTGAGAATGAGCAGTTCTTC. The chain has TRBV5-4 and TRBJ2-1; D gene unclear. CDR3 length: 13 residues. Germline V gene sequence: CDR1 SGHNT, CDR2 YYREEE (reference sequence). V was trimmed by 4 bases and J by 7 bases, leaving 12 bases between them.

V usage is TRBV11-2 and J usage is TRBJ1-3; D unresolved. This CDR3 is built from 17 residues. Germline CDR1 SGHAT, CDR2 FQNNGV. Trimming cost V 2 bases and J 7 bases, with 21 bases left between them. CDR3 nucleotide sequence: TGTGCCAGCAGCTTATTACTGAGCGGCAGTTTTACGAACACCATATATTTT. Its translation: CASSLLLSGSFTNTIYF.

The chain joins TRBV5-1 to TRBJ1-2, with 9 bases lining up with TRBD1. Germline values: CDR1 SGHRS, CDR2 YFSETQ. The length of the CDR3 is 17 residues. V was pared by 4 bases and J by 7 bases, with 17 bases of the junction left unmatched. The CDR3 loop is CASSQAHPGTGRGGYTF. The CDR3, as DNA: TGCGCCAGCAGCCAGGCCCACCCCGGGACAGGGAGGGGTGGCTACACCTTC. Looking up the rest from reference TRBV5-1 and TRBJ1-2 gives the full variable domain: KAGVTQTPRYLIKTRGQQVTLSCSPISGHRSVSWYQQTPGQGLQFLFEYFSETQRNKGNFPGRFSGRQFSNSRSEMNVSTLELGDSALYLCASSQAHPGTGRGGYTFGSGTRLTVV.

The chain couples TRBV2 to TRBJ1-1; D is unclear. The CDR3 has 13 amino acids. Germline V gives CDR1 SNHLY, CDR2 FYNNEI. V shed 4 bases and J shed 1 base, with 7 bases lying between them. This CDR3 is CASSAWRNTEAFF. The DNA of the CDR3 is TGTGCCAGCAGTGCTTGGCGGAACACTGAAGCTTTCTTT.

The chain is built from TRBV13 and TRBJ2-7; a weak D match, TRBD2 (6 bases). This CDR3 is built from 13 residues. Trimming cost V 8 bases and J 3 bases, with 14 bases left between them. CDR1 and CDR2 (germline): PRHDT, FYEKMQ (reference sequence). The CDR3: CASSPGGFYEQYF. In DNA form, the CDR3 reads TGTGCCAGCTCCCCCGGGGGTTTCTACGAGCAGTACTTC.

The chain carries TRBV7-8 and TRBJ2-1; D is undetermined. Trimming removed 0 bases from V and 6 bases from J, with 6 bases in between. Germline assignment: CDR1 SGHVS and CDR2 FQNEAQ. The CDR3 is made up of 13 amino acids. The DNA of the CDR3 is TGTGCCAGCAGCTTAGCCCTAGTCAATGAGCAGTTCTTC. Its protein product is CASSLALVNEQFF.

V is TRBV12-3 or TRBV12-4 and J is TRBJ1-4; D might be TRBD1 (6 bases). The V gene lost 10 bases and the J gene lost 7 bases, with 16 bases spanning the gap. This CDR3 has 13 residues. CDR3 sequence: CATTRGQPEKLFF. The CDR3 DNA reads as TGTGCCACAACCCGGGGGCAACCTGAAAAACTGTTTTTT.

The chain combines TRBV5-8 with TRBJ2-7; D ambiguous. CDR1 is SGHTS, CDR2 YDEGEE, per germline. This CDR3 contains 16 residues. The ends were cut back, 3 bases at V and 0 bases at J, with 16 bases in the middle. The CDR3 here is CASSSLDVRSSYEQYF. In DNA, the CDR3 is TGTGCCAGCAGCTCGTTGGACGTCAGGAGCTCCTACGAGCAGTACTTC.

The chain carries TRBV10-3 and TRBJ1-3, with 7 bases lining up with TRBD1. Germline V CDR1 and CDR2: ENHRY, SYGVKD. V lost 5 bases to trimming and J lost 2 bases; unmatched junction nucleotides: 6. This CDR3 is built from 15 residues. The CDR3: CAISRTGEAGNTIYF. The CDR3 bases are TGTGCCATCAGTCGAACAGGGGAAGCTGGAAACACCATATATTTT.